A selection of T cell receptor beta chains follows, all from one sample in a study of T-cell reconstitution after alpha-beta-depleted transplantation in children. From the PCR reads, TCRdb called clonotypes with MiXCR, one entry per CDR3 protein. The sample yields about a million distinct CDR3 sequences, under 30% seen once. Specimen: PBMCs, mostly from graft donor cells, collected 360 days after TCRalphabeta/CD19-depleted stem cell transplant. The receptors were sampled from a boy in the first two years of life who had a stem cell transplant for SCID, so the T cells may come from the graft donor. Both conserved end residues are part of each CDR3. The D gene is left open where the match is weak. Rows give clone size only sometimes, using once, few, many, or a class for an expanded clone.

NA | NA | TRBJ2-3 | TRBV18 | CASSLLRTSTDTQYF | TGTGCCAGCTCCCTACTGCGAACTAGCACAGATACGCAGTATTTT
NA | many | TRBJ2-5 | TRBV2 | CASRSDTRKFSTQYF | TGTGCCAGCAGGAGTGACACTAGGAAATTTTCGACCCAGTACTTC
TRBD1 | NA | TRBJ2-7 | TRBV2 | CASNPRDRDYEQYF | TGTGCCAGCAATCCCCGGGACAGGGACTACGAGCAGTACTTC
NA | few | TRBJ2-7 | TRBV20-1 | CSARITRVQYF | TGCAGTGCTAGAATAACCCGAGTACAGTACTTC
NA | NA | TRBJ1-1 | TRBV6-1 | CASSRAGLAEAFF | TGTGCCAGCAGTCGGGCTGGGCTCGCTGAAGCTTTCTTT
TRBD1 | few | TRBJ1-6 | TRBV6-2/TRBV6-3 | CASAPRGSSSPLHF | TGTGCCAGCGCCCCCAGGGGGTCGTCTTCACCCCTCCACTTT
NA | NA | TRBJ2-4 | TRBV5-1 | CASSRLGPENIQYF | TGCGCCAGCAGCCGGTTGGGGCCCGAAAACATTCAGTACTTC
NA | few | TRBJ2-2 | TRBV19 | CASSVGSGELFF | TGTGCCAGTAGTGTGGGGTCCGGGGAGCTGTTTTTT
TRBD2 | NA | TRBJ2-7 | TRBV12-3/TRBV12-4 | CASSPTSGGSGEQYF | TGTGCCAGCAGTCCCACTAGCGGGGGGTCAGGCGAGCAGTACTTC
TRBD2 | NA | TRBJ2-1 | TRBV12-3/TRBV12-4 | CASMGGGTRDYNEQFF | TGTGCCAGCATGGGCGGGGGGACTAGGGACTACAATGAGCAGTTCTTC
TRBD2 | many | TRBJ2-1 | TRBV2 | CASNGLAFWEQFF | TGTGCCAGCAACGGACTAGCTTTTTGGGAGCAGTTCTTC
TRBD1 | NA | TRBJ2-1 | TRBV12-3/TRBV12-4 | CASSFGQVGYNEQFF | TGTGCCAGCAGTTTCGGACAGGTGGGCTACAATGAGCAGTTCTTC
TRBD1 | NA | TRBJ2-1 | TRBV6-6 | CASTSTGQPAEFF | TGTGCCAGCACTTCGACGGGACAGCCTGCGGAGTTCTTC
TRBD2 | NA | TRBJ2-1 | TRBV4-1 | CASSRGLATNEQFF | TGCGCCAGCAGCCGCGGACTAGCGACTAATGAGCAGTTCTTC
NA | few | TRBJ1-1 | TRBV20-1 | CSATSVSEAFF | TGCAGTGCCACAAGTGTGTCTGAAGCTTTCTTT
NA | NA | TRBJ2-1 | TRBV6-2/TRBV6-3 | CASSYGGSRPMEEQFF | TGTGCCAGCAGTTACGGTGGTAGCCGACCCATGGAGGAGCAGTTCTTC
TRBD2 | NA | TRBJ2-7 | TRBV11-1 | CASSLVVAGKYEQYF | TGTGCCAGCAGCTTAGTGGTAGCGGGAAAATACGAGCAGTACTTC
NA | NA | TRBJ2-2 | TRBV2 | CASSEPPATGNTGELFF | TGTGCCAGCAGTGAACCCCCGGCGACAGGGAACACCGGGGAGCTGTTTTTT
NA | NA | TRBJ1-5 | TRBV10-3 | CAIAADSNQPQHF | TGTGCCATCGCGGCGGATAGCAATCAGCCCCAGCATTTT
NA | NA | TRBJ1-2 | TRBV12-3/TRBV12-4 | CASSSRPNYGYTF | TGTGCCAGCAGTTCGAGACCTAACTATGGCTACACCTTC
NA | few | TRBJ2-1 | TRBV27 | CASSLEYPIAYNEQFF | TGTGCCAGCAGTTTAGAGTACCCTATTGCCTACAATGAGCAGTTCTTC
TRBD1 | NA | TRBJ2-1 | TRBV5-4 | CASSLGDRLYNEQFF | TGTGCCAGCAGCTTGGGGGACAGGTTGTACAATGAGCAGTTCTTC
TRBD1 | NA | TRBJ2-7 | TRBV2 | CASRDRVRLYEQYF | TGTGCCAGCAGGGACAGGGTGCGGCTCTACGAGCAGTACTTC
TRBD1 | NA | TRBJ2-1 | TRBV7-2 | CASSLDRQGVDEQFF | TGTGCCAGCAGCTTAGATCGACAGGGGGTCGATGAGCAGTTCTTC
NA | NA | TRBJ2-3 | TRBV30 | CAWTRTTARDTQYF | TGTGCCTGGACGAGGACTACCGCGCGGGATACGCAGTATTTT
NA | NA | TRBJ1-2 | TRBV15 | CATRSGLSTEHGYTF | TGTGCCACCAGATCCGGTCTCAGCACGGAACATGGCTACACCTTC
TRBD2 | few | TRBJ2-1 | TRBV5-1 | CASSSDGGGYNEQFF | TGCGCCAGCAGCTCGGACGGCGGGGGGTACAATGAGCAGTTCTTT
NA | NA | TRBJ2-1 | TRBV12-3/TRBV12-4 | CASTLGGAQFF | TGTGCCAGCACCCTTGGGGGGGCCCAGTTCTTC
TRBD1 | few | TRBJ1-1 | TRBV12-3/TRBV12-4 | CASSLTGAFNTEAFF | TGTGCCAGCAGCCTGACAGGGGCATTCAACACTGAAGCTTTCTTT
NA | NA | TRBJ1-1 | TRBV10-3 | CAIRGAVNTEAFF | TGTGCCATCAGGGGGGCCGTGAACACTGAAGCTTTCTTT
NA | NA | TRBJ2-5 | TRBV9 | CASSVGWGNTETQYF | TGTGCCAGCAGCGTAGGTTGGGGAAATACAGAGACCCAGTACTTC
NA | NA | TRBJ2-3 | TRBV6-1 | CASRPPKSADTQYF | TGTGCCAGCAGACCCCCAAAGTCAGCAGATACGCAGTATTTT
NA | NA | TRBJ2-5 | TRBV15 | CATSRVGVGGETQYF | TGTGCCACCAGCAGAGTAGGGGTTGGAGGGGAGACCCAGTACTTC
TRBD1 | NA | TRBJ2-7 | TRBV12-3/TRBV12-4 | CASSWAGTGGYEQYF | TGTGCCAGCAGTTGGGCCGGGACAGGGGGTTACGAGCAGTACTTC
NA | many | TRBJ2-7 | TRBV10-3 | CAIRDRANYEQYF | TGTGCCATCAGGGACAGAGCAAACTACGAGCAGTACTTC
NA | few | TRBJ2-1 | TRBV5-1 | CASSLTGWLNEQFF | TGCGCCAGCAGCCTGACGGGGTGGCTAAATGAGCAGTTCTTC
NA | NA | TRBJ1-1 | TRBV4-3 | CASSQKTNTEAFF | TGCGCCAGCAGCCAGAAGACGAACACTGAAGCTTTCTTT
TRBD1 | NA | TRBJ1-2 | TRBV5-1 | CASSLTGGNGYTF | TGCGCCAGCAGCTTGACAGGGGGTAATGGCTACACCTTC
TRBD1 | NA | TRBJ1-1 | TRBV27 | CASSLIPSGGGTEAFF | TGTGCCAGCAGTTTAATTCCGTCAGGGGGGGGCACTGAAGCTTTCTTT
NA | NA | TRBJ2-7 | TRBV20-1 | CSAGGASDRYYEQYF | TGCAGTGCTGGAGGGGCATCGGACAGATACTACGAGCAGTACTTC
TRBD1 | few | TRBJ2-7 | TRBV6-1 | CASSPTWDSSTYEQYF | TGTGCCAGCAGCCCAACCTGGGACAGCTCGACCTACGAGCAGTACTTC
NA | many | TRBJ1-1 | TRBV6-5 | CASGRDIQNTEAFF | TGTGCCAGCGGACGGGACATACAGAACACTGAAGCTTTCTTT
NA | few | TRBJ2-2 | TRBV11-3 | CASSPHPSDTGELFF | TGTGCCAGCAGCCCACACCCCAGCGACACCGGGGAGCTGTTTTTT
TRBD1 | few | TRBJ1-1 | TRBV5-1 | CASSLTGPWDSLNTEAFF | TGCGCCAGCAGCTTAACCGGGCCCTGGGACAGCCTGAACACTGAAGCTTTCTTT
TRBD1 | many | TRBJ1-1 | TRBV29-1 | CSVGQKTDTEAFF | TGCAGCGTGGGACAGAAGACGGACACTGAAGCTTTCTTT
TRBD2 | NA | TRBJ2-1 | TRBV5-1 | CASSRLAVYNEQFF | TGCGCCAGCAGTCGACTAGCGGTTTACAATGAGCAGTTCTTC
TRBD1 | few | TRBJ2-5 | TRBV5-1 | CASSRDRVGGETQYF | TGCGCCAGCAGCCGGGACAGGGTGGGAGGAGAGACCCAGTACTTC
NA | NA | TRBJ2-1 | TRBV6-1 | CASSEGLGLNEQFF | TGTGCCAGCAGTGAGGGGTTGGGGCTCAATGAGCAGTTCTTC